What follows are 18 T cell receptor beta chains derived from one specimen sequenced in a study of Tregs in tolerant kidney transplant recipients. TCRdb keeps only in-frame clones here, not all; method: immunoSEQ multiplex PCR. The sample includes tens of thousands of clones, under 95% of them seen just once. The sequencing used CD4+ T cells from blood, collected before the transplant. The receptors shown here come from a human donor who received a combined kidney and bone marrow transplant.

V usage is TRBV7-2 and J usage is TRBJ1-2; 8 nucleotides match TRBD1. The J segment lost 8 bases and the V segment lost 5 bases, leaving 7 bases of the junction unmatched. The germline gives CDR1 SGHTA, CDR2 FQGNSA. The CDR3 covers 13 residues. The DNA for the CDR3 is TGTGCCAGCAGCCTACAGGGGGATGTAGGCTACACCTTC. Translated, it gives CASSLQGDVGYTF.

With respect to this clone: This same CDR3 is encoded by further DNA sequences in the sample. The genes are TRBV4-3 and TRBJ1-1; 7 bases are shared with TRBD1. The CDR3 is 15 amino acids. Losses at the gene ends were 0 bases for V and 5 bases for J; bases not matched to a gene: 6. Germline V lookup: CDR1 LGHNA, CDR2 YSLEER. CDR3 coding DNA: TGCGCCAGCAGCCAAGATTGGGCAGGGGGAACTGAAGCTTTCTTT. It codes for CASSQDWAGGTEAFF.

This CDR3 reads CASRLRVASGEQYF. For the CDR3, the DNA is TGTGCCAGCAGACTACGTGTAGCCTCGGGGGAGCAGTACTTC. The chain joins TRBV28 to TRBJ2-7, with a tentative D call TRBD2 (5 bases). Germline V gene data show CDR1 as MDHEN and CDR2 as SYDVKM. The CDR3 totals 14 residues. The V gene lost 6 bases and the J gene lost 7 bases, with 19 bases spanning the gap.

This clone was seen only once. The rearrangement links TRBV5-1 to TRBJ2-1; TRBD2 matches 8 bases. The germline CDR1 and CDR2 sequences are SGHRS and YFSETQ. With 6 bases clipped from V and 5 bases from J, the junction kept 4 bases outside the gene matches. The CDR3 loop spans 13 amino acids. CDR3 sequence reads: CASTGSGDNEQFF. In nucleotides, the CDR3 is TGCGCCAGCACGGGTAGCGGGGACAATGAGCAGTTCTTC. Together with reference TRBV5-1 and TRBJ2-1, the CDR3 gives the full variable domain: KAGVTQTPRYLIKTRGQQVTLSCSPISGHRSVSWYQQTPGQGLQFLFEYFSETQRNKGNFPGRFSGRQFSNSRSEMNVSTLELGDSALYLCASTGSGDNEQFFGPGTRLTVL.

The rearrangement joins TRBV27 to TRBJ2-5; 7 bases agree with TRBD1. The ends lost 8 bases at V and 3 bases at J; junction bases unmatched: 15. The CDR3 covers 16 residues. From germline, CDR1 is MNHEY and CDR2 SMNVEV (reference sequence). The CDR3 spells CASPNGTAQVEETQYF. Written as DNA, the CDR3 is TGTGCCAGCCCAAATGGGACAGCCCAGGTAGAAGAGACCCAGTACTTC.

V gene TRBV30 combines with J gene TRBJ1-2; perhaps TRBD1 as D (6 bases). The germline gives CDR1 GTSNPN, CDR2 SVGIG (reference sequence). Deletions cut 3 bases from V and 8 bases from J, with 13 bases between. This CDR3 has 12 residues. CDR3: CAWSMTRGGYTF. CDR3 bases: TGTGCCTGGAGCATGACAAGGGGGGGCTACACCTTC.

CDR3 residues: CASSEDRGRFGYTF. The CDR3 nucleotides are TGTGCCAGCAGTGAAGACAGGGGCCGATTTGGCTACACCTTC. The chain has TRBV6-1 and TRBJ1-2, with 7 nucleotides matching TRBD1. Trimming at V came to 1 base and at J to 7 bases, leaving 6 bases not matched to a gene. The germline V gene encodes CDR1 MNHNS and CDR2 SASEGT. The CDR3 is made up of 14 amino acids.

The chain's CDR3 is CASSLVPSEDYTF. The CDR3 bases are TGTGCCAGCAGCTTAGTACCCAGTGAAGACTACACCTTC. The chain recombines TRBV7-6 with TRBJ1-2; unclear D gene. The V and J ends lost 1 base and 10 bases respectively, with 13 bases between them. Germline V CDR1 and CDR2: SGHVS, FNYEAQ. This CDR3 spans 13 amino acids.

The chain recombines TRBV7-3 with TRBJ1-2; possible D gene TRBD1, 6 bases. Per germline, CDR1 SGHTA and CDR2 FQGTGA. The V end lost 1 base, the J end lost 7 bases, and 10 bases lay between the germline ends. CDR3 length equals 13 residues. The CDR3 DNA is TGTGCCAGCAGCTTAAGCGGGGGCTCTGGCTACACCTTC. Protein sequence: CASSLSGGSGYTF.

This chain connects TRBV18 to TRBJ2-2, with 10 bases fitting TRBD1. The germline V gene encodes CDR1 KGHSH and CDR2 LQKENI. The CDR3 extends over 14 amino acids. With V trimmed by 9 bases and J by 6 bases, 7 bases remained unmatched. The CDR3 protein is CASSGTGDSGELFF. The CDR3, as DNA: TGTGCCAGTTCCGGGACAGGGGATTCCGGGGAGCTGTTTTTT.

This rearrangement joins TRBV15 to TRBJ1-3; no definite D call. Germline V lookup: CDR1 LNHNV, CDR2 YYDKDF (reference sequence). The CDR3 consists of 14 residues. V lost 0 bases and J 7 bases, leaving 10 bases between the germline ends. CDR3 region: CATSRDFAGNTIYF. For the CDR3, the DNA is TGTGCCACCAGCAGAGATTTCGCCGGGAACACCATATATTTT.

V and J are TRBV7-2 and TRBJ2-1, with TRBD2 matching 10 bases. This CDR3 is built from 16 residues. Germline CDR1 reads SGHTA; CDR2 reads FQGNSA. The trim removed 4 bases at V and 3 bases at J, leaving 6 bases unmatched. The CDR3 here is CASSSLRTSGYNEQFF. In DNA, the CDR3 is TGTGCCAGCAGCTCTCTTAGGACTAGCGGCTACAATGAGCAGTTCTTC. Based on the CDR3 plus reference TRBV7-2 and TRBJ2-1, the full variable domain is GAGVSQSPSNKVTEKGKDVELRCDPISGHTALYWYRQSLGQGLEFLIYFQGNSAPDKSGLPSDRFSAERTGGSVSTLTIQRTQQEDSAVYLCASSSLRTSGYNEQFFGPGTRLTVL.

The chain carries TRBV4-1 and TRBJ1-5; 7 bases match TRBD1. The length of the CDR3 is 14 residues. CDR1 is MGHRA, CDR2 YSYEKL, per germline. The V segment lost 7 bases and the J segment 6 bases; nucleotides outside the gene matches: 9. The CDR3 spells CASNTGETGQPQHF. CDR3 DNA: TGCGCCAGCAACACAGGGGAAACAGGTCAGCCCCAGCATTTT.

This clone was seen a single time. The chain uses TRBV9 and TRBJ2-5; 14 positions match TRBD2. J lost 4 bases, V lost 3 bases, and 8 bases had no gene match. Germline V lookup: CDR1 SGDLS, CDR2 YYNGEE. The CDR3 consists of 17 residues. CDR3 region: CASSATPGTSGGETQYF. The CDR3 region has the DNA TGTGCCAGCAGCGCCACCCCCGGGACTAGCGGGGGAGAGACCCAGTACTTC.

The chain uses TRBV7-2 and TRBJ2-7; 9 nucleotides match TRBD2. The CDR3 is 13 residues long. Trimming at V came to 0 bases and at J to 6 bases, leaving 0 bases not matched to a gene. In germline, CDR1 is SGHTA, CDR2 FQGNSA. CDR3 protein: CASSLALAGEQYF. The CDR3 DNA reads as TGTGCCAGCAGCTTAGCACTAGCGGGCGAGCAGTACTTC.

The J gene is TRBJ1-1, the V gene TRBV29-1; D gene ambiguous. Between the trimmed V and J ends, which lost 7 bases and 1 base, there was a span of 4 bases. Germline assignment: CDR1 SQVTM and CDR2 ANQGSEA. The CDR3 is 10 residues long. Here the CDR3 reads CSAQNTEAFF. Here the CDR3 DNA reads TGCAGCGCCCAGAACACTGAAGCTTTCTTT.

The rearrangement joins TRBV5-1 to TRBJ1-6; D is possibly TRBD1 (6 bases). Trimming stripped 4 bases from V and 14 bases from J, with 19 bases between. The CDR3 spans 14 residues. CDR1 SGHRS and CDR2 YFSETQ come from the germline V gene. The CDR3 coding sequence is TGCGCCAGCAGCCGAGGACAGAGCCTTGCCACCCTCCACTTT. Amino acid sequence: CASSRGQSLATLHF.

The chain employs TRBV7-2 and TRBJ2-7, with TRBD1 matching 7 bases. The CDR3 length is 15 residues. Germline V gene data show CDR1 as SGHTA and CDR2 as FQGNSA. V shed 0 bases and J 5 bases; nucleotides not matched to a gene: 7. CDR3 nucleotides: TGTGCCAGCAGCTTAGCGGCAGGGGGTTCCCACGAGCAGTACTTC. Its translation: CASSLAAGGSHEQYF.